This T cell receptor beta chain was sequenced for a study of cytomegalovirus exposure and HLA in healthy donors. Overall study findings and caveats: In vitro experiments confirmed that a few CMV-associated chains were specific for CMV antigens.

Primers included in the PCR were 60 Vbeta and 13 Jbeta primers. Assay: immunoSEQ multiplex PCR; the TCRdb copy retains only in-frame clones and omits some. The sample yields about 150,000 clones, over 60% seen once. Worth noting for this clone: Its matching antigen is unknown.

CDR3 length: 15 amino acids. Germline loops: CDR1 SGHRS, CDR2 YFSETQ. V was clipped by 0 bases and J by 2 bases, with 11 bases between them. This chain connects TRBV5-1 to TRBJ1-1, with D possibly being TRBD1 (5 bases). The receptor's source is a man aged 40-50 years in good health and CMV-seronegative. Sequencing was done on a sample of PBMCs. DNA of the CDR3: TGCGCCAGCAGCTTGGAGCGGGGCATTAACACTGAAGCTTTCTTT. Translating it yields CASSLERGINTEAFF.